The 27 T cell receptor beta chains in this list originate from one sample, sequenced in a study of memory CD4+ T cells and cytomegalovirus serostatus. Single viable CD3+CD4+CD8-CD45RO+ cells were sorted as the memory CD4+ T cells. TCRdb keeps only in-frame clones here, not all; method: immunoSEQ multiplex PCR. This sample has about 59,000 clones, with roughly 81% found just once. Sequencing used memory CD4+ T cells from blood. Source of these receptors: an adult in good health and CMV-seronegative.

The chain carries TRBV7-3 and TRBJ1-1; 7 bases line up with TRBD1. The CDR3 sequence is 13 residues long. Trimming took 1 base from V and 7 from J; bases not matched to a gene: 3. CDR1 SGHTA and CDR2 FQGTGA come from the germline V gene. This CDR3 reads CASSLNAGGEAFF. The DNA for the CDR3 is TGTGCCAGCAGCTTAAACGCAGGGGGTGAAGCTTTCTTT.

The chain links TRBV5-1 to TRBJ1-1; 12 bases match TRBD1. The V gene end was trimmed by 0 bases and the J gene end by 6 bases; junction bases not matched to a gene: 6. CDR3 length equals 16 residues. Germline lookup yields CDR1 SGHRS and CDR2 YFSETQ. The CDR3 nucleotides are TGCGCCAGCAGCTTGGTGGGGGACAGGGGGCTCGCTGAAGCTTTCTTT. Translation: CASSLVGDRGLAEAFF. Variable domain in full (rest from reference TRBV5-1 and TRBJ1-1): KAGVTQTPRYLIKTRGQQVTLSCSPISGHRSVSWYQQTPGQGLQFLFEYFSETQRNKGNFPGRFSGRQFSNSRSEMNVSTLELGDSALYLCASSLVGDRGLAEAFFGQGTRLTVV.

This rearrangement joins TRBV6-1 to TRBJ2-7; 10 nucleotides match TRBD2. This CDR3 has 15 residues. Germline CDR1 is MNHNS and CDR2 is SASEGT. V gave up 6 bases and J gave up 2 bases; unmatched junction bases: 7. Here the CDR3 reads CASREGLAGAYEQYF. In DNA form, the CDR3 reads TGTGCCAGCAGGGAGGGTCTAGCGGGAGCCTACGAGCAGTACTTC.

The count of this clone is one. The chain is built from TRBV6-5 and TRBJ2-1, with D uncertain. V lost 5 bases and J lost 7, with 15 bases in between. This CDR3 is built from 14 residues. Germline V lookup: CDR1 MNHEY, CDR2 SVGAGI. CDR3 in DNA: TGTGCCAGCAGTCCTCGGTGGGCCGGGAATGAGCAGTTCTTC. Its protein product is CASSPRWAGNEQFF.

The chain links TRBV6-6 to TRBJ1-2, with D hard to call. V lost 4 bases and J lost 2, with 14 bases in between. In germline, CDR1 is MNHNY, CDR2 SVGAGI (reference sequence). The CDR3 consists of 15 residues. CDR3 in DNA: TGTGCCAGCAGTTCCCCCTCGGTGGACAACTATGGCTACACCTTC. Its translation is CASSSPSVDNYGYTF.

The rearrangement joins TRBV5-4 to TRBJ2-5; no definite D call. V lost 4 bases and J 3 bases, leaving 10 bases between the germline ends. The CDR3 has 13 residues. Germline-derived CDR1 and CDR2 are SGHNT and YYREEE (reference sequence). The chain's CDR3 is CASSLPGKETQYF. Here the CDR3 DNA reads TGTGCCAGCAGCCTCCCTGGCAAAGAGACCCAGTACTTC.

CDR3 nucleotide sequence: TGTGCCAGCACCCCCGGGACAGGGTTAGGTGGCTACACCTTC. Its translation: CASTPGTGLGGYTF. This chain connects TRBV6-5 to TRBJ1-2, with 9 positions matching TRBD1. This CDR3 comprises 14 residues. J gave up 7 bases and V 7 bases, and 10 bases lay outside the gene matches. CDR1 and CDR2 from the germline V gene are MNHEY and SVGAGI.

The genes are TRBV4-2 and TRBJ1-2; D may be TRBD1 (6 bases). The germline V and J ends were trimmed by 1 base and 8 bases, with 17 bases remaining between them. This CDR3 spans 15 amino acids. From germline, CDR1 is LGHNA and CDR2 YNFKEQ. The chain's CDR3 is CASSQGSLGAGGYTF. CDR3 in DNA: TGTGCCAGCAGCCAAGGCTCTTTGGGGGCGGGGGGCTACACCTTC.

This sequence joins TRBV5-6 and TRBJ1-1; TRBD1 might be the D (6 bases). Germline V gene sequence: CDR1 SGHDT, CDR2 YYEEEE. V was shortened by 4 bases and J by 1 base, with 11 bases between the two germline ends. The CDR3 is made up of 14 amino acids. The CDR3: CASSPRDTNTEAFF. The CDR3 bases are TGTGCCAGCAGCCCCCGGGACACGAACACTGAAGCTTTCTTT. The whole variable domain, remainder taken from reference TRBV5-6 and TRBJ1-1, is DAGVTQSPTHLIKTRGQQVTLRCSPKSGHDTVSWYQQALGQGPQFIFQYYEEEERQRGNFPDRFSGHQFPNYSSELNVNALLLGDSALYLCASSPRDTNTEAFFGQGTRLTVV.

The table lists this clone with a count of one. The rearrangement uses TRBV28 and TRBJ1-2, with D maybe TRBD1 (5 bases). From germline, CDR1 is MDHEN and CDR2 SYDVKM. This CDR3 has 14 amino acids. V gave up 3 bases and J gave up 4 bases, with 12 bases separating them. The CDR3 sequence is CASSLGGDPYGYTF. The CDR3, as DNA: TGTGCCAGCAGTTTGGGGGGGGACCCCTATGGCTACACCTTC.

The J gene is TRBJ2-3, the V gene TRBV5-4; tentative D call: TRBD1 (5 bases). Germline loops: CDR1 SGHNT, CDR2 YYREEE (reference sequence). Trimming removed 2 bases at V and 1 base at J, with 14 bases between. The CDR3 is made up of 16 amino acids. CDR3 coding DNA: TGTGCCAGCAGCTTAAGGGCCACAGGAGGCACAGATACGCAGTATTTT. This codes for CASSLRATGGTDTQYF.

J is TRBJ2-7 and V is TRBV11-2; D is undetermined. The CDR3 sequence is 12 residues long. Trimming took off 6 bases at V and 4 bases at J, with 10 bases between the two ends. Germline lookup yields CDR1 SGHAT and CDR2 FQNNGV. The CDR3 DNA sequence: TGTGCCAGCAGTTCGGCGAGGTACGAGCAGTACTTC. Its translation is CASSSARYEQYF.

The chain carries TRBV19 and TRBJ2-6; D unresolved. V lost 3 bases and J 3 bases, leaving 6 bases between the germline ends. Germline V gene data show CDR1 as LNHDA and CDR2 as SQIVND (reference sequence). This CDR3 has 14 amino acids. The CDR3 protein is CASSIESGANVLTF. The CDR3 bases are TGTGCCAGTAGTATCGAGAGTGGGGCCAACGTCCTGACTTTC. Together with reference TRBV19 and TRBJ2-6, the CDR3 gives the full variable domain: DGGITQSPKYLFRKEGQNVTLSCEQNLNHDAMYWYRQDPGQGLRLIYYSQIVNDFQKGDIAEGYSVSREKKESFPLTVTSAQKNPTAFYLCASSIESGANVLTFGAGSRLTVL.

The chain couples TRBV2 to TRBJ1-2; the match to TRBD1 covers 7 bases. The V and J ends lost 6 bases and 3 bases, in that order; junction bases with no gene match: 7. CDR1 is SNHLY and CDR2 is FYNNEI in the germline V gene. The length of the CDR3 is 14 residues. CDR3 DNA: TGTGCCAGCAGCCTTACAGGGGTCGACTATGGCTACACCTTC. It codes for CASSLTGVDYGYTF.

CDR3 residues: CASSFIRGVNEQFF. CDR3 sequence (DNA): TGTGCCAGCAGCTTCATCAGGGGGGTCAATGAGCAGTTCTTC. The chain links TRBV11-2 to TRBJ2-1; D may be TRBD1 (7 bases). The V end was cut by 3 bases, the J end by 6 bases, with 12 bases between. The CDR3 has 14 amino acids. Germline V gene lookup returns CDR1 SGHAT and CDR2 FQNNGV. The variable domain in full, with the rest retrieved from reference TRBV11-2 and TRBJ2-1, is EAGVAQSPRYKIIEKRQSVAFWCNPISGHATLYWYQQILGQGPKLLIQFQNNGVVDDSQLPKDRFSAERLKGVDSTLKIQPAKLEDSAVYLCASSFIRGVNEQFFGPGTRLTVL.

The V call is TRBV7-9, the J call TRBJ2-1; the D gene is possibly TRBD1 (7 bases). The germline gives CDR1 SEHNR, CDR2 FQNEAQ (reference sequence). This CDR3 has 15 residues. Deletions cut 5 bases from V and 4 bases from J, with 15 bases between. The CDR3 DNA reads as TGTGCCAGCAGCCCGTCGGAGGGGGCGTACAATGAGCAGTTCTTC. This encodes CASSPSEGAYNEQFF.

J is TRBJ1-5 and V is TRBV5-1, with D perhaps TRBD1 (6 bases). Germline V CDR1 and CDR2: SGHRS, YFSETQ. The CDR3 is 15 amino acids. V lost 1 base and J lost 7, with 15 bases in between. CDR3 nucleotide sequence: TGCGCCAGCAGCTTGTTGCCAGGGGAGGGACAGCCCCAGCATTTT. Protein: CASSLLPGEGQPQHF.

The V call is TRBV5-5, the J call TRBJ2-1; TRBD2 agrees at 9 bases. Per the germline V gene, CDR1 is SGHKS and CDR2 is YYEKEE (reference sequence). After removal of 5 bases from V and 6 bases from J, the junction contained 15 bases not matched to a gene. CDR3 size: 17 residues. CDR3 coding DNA: TGTGCCAGCAGTCTTCGACGTGGCCTAGCGGGGACCAATGAGCAGTTCTTC. Translated: CASSLRRGLAGTNEQFF.

The DNA for the CDR3 is TGTGCCACCAACAGAGGGGTGAACTATGGCTACACCTTC. Translated, it gives CATNRGVNYGYTF. The chain joins TRBV19 to TRBJ1-2; D may be TRBD1 (5 bases). From germline, CDR1 is LNHDA and CDR2 SQIVND (reference sequence). CDR3 size: 13 residues. V was pared by 10 bases and J by 2 bases, with 14 bases between.

The chain is built from TRBV5-4 and TRBJ2-2; TRBD1 matches 9 bases. This CDR3 is built from 17 residues. Germline CDR1 and CDR2: SGHNT and YYREEE (reference sequence). Trimming removed 4 bases from V and 5 bases from J; junction bases left unmatched: 12. The CDR3 DNA reads TGTGCCAGCAGCCAGGTCCCGGGACAGGGAAGGACCGGGGAGCTGTTTTTT. Translation: CASSQVPGQGRTGELFF.

The chain has TRBV5-1 and TRBJ1-1; D is possibly TRBD1 (5 bases). V shed 4 bases and J shed 4 bases, with 17 bases lying between them. This CDR3 has 15 amino acids. From germline, CDR1 is SGHRS and CDR2 YFSETQ. The CDR3 nucleotides are TGCGCCAGCAGCCCCAGGGCCCTCGGGGGCACTGAAGCTTTCTTT. Translation gives CASSPRALGGTEAFF.

This clone was counted a single time. The CDR3 DNA follows: TGTGCCAGCAGCCTGGACTTGCGGAACACCATATATTTT. Translation gives CASSLDLRNTIYF. The chain joins TRBV5-6 to TRBJ1-3; D is unclear. Trimming took off 4 bases at V and 7 bases at J, with 12 bases between the two ends. The CDR3 sequence is 13 residues long. Germline CDR1 and CDR2: SGHDT and YYEEEE.

A few counts support this clone. The gene calls are TRBV12-5 and TRBJ2-5; tentative D call: TRBD1 (8 bases). There are 15 residues in the CDR3. CDR1 LGHNT and CDR2 FRNRAP come from the germline V gene. V lost 4 bases and J 5 bases, leaving 17 bases between the germline ends. DNA of the CDR3: TGTGCTAGTGGTTCTCAGGGGGCAGCGGGGGAGACCCAGTACTTC. Residues: CASGSQGAAGETQYF.

The gene calls are TRBV7-2 and TRBJ2-3; D could derive from TRBD1 or TRBD2 (5 bases each). The ends were cut back, 2 bases at V and 4 bases at J, with 10 bases in the middle. Germline V CDR1 and CDR2: SGHTA, FQGNSA. The CDR3 totals 14 residues. CDR3 protein: CASSLWGSADTQYF. The CDR3 nucleotides are TGTGCCAGCAGCTTATGGGGGAGCGCAGATACGCAGTATTTT.

The chain links TRBV5-1 to TRBJ1-3; D remains ambiguous. Germline CDR1 is SGHRS and CDR2 is YFSETQ. This CDR3 has 17 residues. The germline V and J ends were trimmed by 3 bases and 0 bases, with 16 bases remaining between them. The chain's CDR3 is CASSYSGSQSSGNTIYF. The CDR3 DNA sequence: TGCGCCAGCAGCTATTCCGGGAGCCAAAGCTCTGGAAACACCATATATTTT. The whole variable domain, remainder taken from reference TRBV5-1 and TRBJ1-3, is KAGVTQTPRYLIKTRGQQVTLSCSPISGHRSVSWYQQTPGQGLQFLFEYFSETQRNKGNFPGRFSGRQFSNSRSEMNVSTLELGDSALYLCASSYSGSQSSGNTIYFGEGSWLTVV.

The V call is TRBV11-2, the J call TRBJ2-7; perhaps TRBD1 as D (6 bases). Germline V CDR1 and CDR2: SGHAT, FQNNGV. The V end lost 2 bases, the J end lost 2 bases, and 10 bases lay between the germline ends. The CDR3 sequence is 14 residues long. Here the CDR3 DNA reads TGTGCCAGCAGCTTACGGACAGTCACCTACGAGCAGTACTTC. Protein sequence: CASSLRTVTYEQYF.

CDR3 residues: CASSPPIGQGAYSGYNEQFF. The CDR3 nucleotides read TGTGCCAGCTCACCACCTATCGGACAGGGGGCTTATTCGGGTTACAATGAGCAGTTCTTC. The chain carries TRBV18 and TRBJ2-1; 11 positions agree with TRBD1. CDR1 KGHSH and CDR2 LQKENI come from the germline V gene. The CDR3 covers 20 residues. J lost 4 bases, V lost 0 bases, and 14 bases had no gene match.